This record concerns one T cell receptor beta chain sequence. Its antigen is not identified. This table comes from immunoSEQ multiplex PCR, and its TCRdb copy is limited to in-frame clones, with some not included. The sample lists more than 85,000 clones, over 80% occurring once. The source of the sample is a study of T cell responses to AZD1222 COVID-19 vaccine. The CDR3 runs 18 residues. V trimming: 3 bases; J trimming: 4 bases; junction bases outside the gene matches: 14. Germline loops: CDR1 LNHDA, CDR2 SQIVND (reference sequence). Study-wide results and limits: At baseline, seropositivity was found in only six AZD1222 recipients. Increases in Spike-specific TCR breadth and depth were seen after two AZD1222 doses. None of the repertoires were sampled until the peak T cell response had passed.

The receptor was isolated from an adult in good health. Sequenced material: peripheral blood, taken on day 0 of AZD1222 vaccination. V usage is TRBV19 and J usage is TRBJ1-5, with TRBD1 matching over 8 bases. CDR3 loop: CASSIRQGLSEWNQPQHF. DNA of the CDR3: TGTGCCAGTAGTATCCGACAGGGGTTAAGCGAATGGAATCAGCCCCAGCATTTT.